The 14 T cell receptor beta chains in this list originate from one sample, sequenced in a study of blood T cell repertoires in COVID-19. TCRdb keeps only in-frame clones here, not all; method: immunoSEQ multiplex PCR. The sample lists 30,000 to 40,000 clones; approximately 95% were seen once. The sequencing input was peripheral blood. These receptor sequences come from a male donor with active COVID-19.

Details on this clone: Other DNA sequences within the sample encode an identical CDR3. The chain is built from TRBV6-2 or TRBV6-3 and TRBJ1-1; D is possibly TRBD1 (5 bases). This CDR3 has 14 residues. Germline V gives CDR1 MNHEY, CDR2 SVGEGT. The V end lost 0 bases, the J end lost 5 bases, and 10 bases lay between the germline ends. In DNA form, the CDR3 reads TGTGCCAGCAGTTACTCGGGCGGGGGAACTGAAGCTTTCTTT. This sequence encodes CASSYSGGGTEAFF.

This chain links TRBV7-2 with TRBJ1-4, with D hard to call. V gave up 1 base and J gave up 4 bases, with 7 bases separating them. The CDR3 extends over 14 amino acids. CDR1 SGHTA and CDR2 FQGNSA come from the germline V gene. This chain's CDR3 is CASSLDRYNEKLFF. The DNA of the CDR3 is TGTGCCAGCAGCTTAGATCGGTATAATGAAAAACTGTTTTTT.

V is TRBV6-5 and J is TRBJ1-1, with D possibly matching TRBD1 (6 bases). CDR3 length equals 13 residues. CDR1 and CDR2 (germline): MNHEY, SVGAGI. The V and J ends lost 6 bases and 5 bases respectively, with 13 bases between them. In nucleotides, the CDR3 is TGTGCCAGCAGGGATACAGGGACGACTGAAGCTTTCTTT. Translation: CASRDTGTTEAFF.

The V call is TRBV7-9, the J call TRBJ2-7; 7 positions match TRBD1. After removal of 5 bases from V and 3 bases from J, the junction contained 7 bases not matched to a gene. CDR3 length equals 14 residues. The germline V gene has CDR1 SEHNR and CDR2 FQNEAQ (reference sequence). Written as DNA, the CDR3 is TGTGCCAGCAGCGACCGGGACAGACTCTACGAGCAGTACTTC. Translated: CASSDRDRLYEQYF.

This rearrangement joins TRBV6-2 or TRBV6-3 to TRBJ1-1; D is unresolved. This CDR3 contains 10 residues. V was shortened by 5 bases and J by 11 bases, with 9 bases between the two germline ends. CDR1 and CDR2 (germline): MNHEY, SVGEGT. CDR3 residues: CASSGTGAFF. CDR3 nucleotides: TGTGCCAGCAGTGGCACGGGGGCTTTCTTT.

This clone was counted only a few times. CDR3: CASSEAGEVSNQPQHF. The CDR3 DNA reads TGTGCCAGCAGTGAAGCAGGGGAAGTTAGCAATCAGCCCCAGCATTTT. The chain uses TRBV6-1 and TRBJ1-5, with a tentative D call TRBD1 (5 bases). This CDR3 is 16 amino acids long. Per germline, CDR1 MNHNS and CDR2 SASEGT. The V and J ends lost 0 bases and 0 bases respectively, with 9 bases between them.

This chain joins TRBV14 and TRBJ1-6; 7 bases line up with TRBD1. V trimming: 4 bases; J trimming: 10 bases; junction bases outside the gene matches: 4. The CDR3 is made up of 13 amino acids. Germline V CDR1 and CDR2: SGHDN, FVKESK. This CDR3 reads CASSRQGGSPLHF. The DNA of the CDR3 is TGTGCCAGCAGCCGACAGGGAGGCTCACCCCTCCACTTT.

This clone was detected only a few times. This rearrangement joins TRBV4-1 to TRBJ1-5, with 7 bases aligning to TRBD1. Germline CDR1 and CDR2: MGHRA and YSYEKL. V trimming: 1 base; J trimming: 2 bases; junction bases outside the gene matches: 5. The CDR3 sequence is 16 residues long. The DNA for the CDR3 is TGCGCCAGCAGCCAAGTAACAGGACAGGGCAATCAGCCCCAGCATTTT. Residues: CASSQVTGQGNQPQHF.

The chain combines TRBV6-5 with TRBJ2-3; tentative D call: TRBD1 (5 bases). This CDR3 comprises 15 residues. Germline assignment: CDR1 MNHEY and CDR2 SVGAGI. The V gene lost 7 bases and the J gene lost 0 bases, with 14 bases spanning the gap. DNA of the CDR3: TGTGCCAGCACCGACGATAGACAGAGCACAGATACGCAGTATTTT. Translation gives CASTDDRQSTDTQYF.

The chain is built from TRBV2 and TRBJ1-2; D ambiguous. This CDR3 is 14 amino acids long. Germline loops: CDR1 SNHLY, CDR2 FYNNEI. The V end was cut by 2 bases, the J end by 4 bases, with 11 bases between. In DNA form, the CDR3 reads TGTGCCAGCAGTGAATCGAGGAGGGCCTATGGCTACACCTTC. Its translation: CASSESRRAYGYTF.

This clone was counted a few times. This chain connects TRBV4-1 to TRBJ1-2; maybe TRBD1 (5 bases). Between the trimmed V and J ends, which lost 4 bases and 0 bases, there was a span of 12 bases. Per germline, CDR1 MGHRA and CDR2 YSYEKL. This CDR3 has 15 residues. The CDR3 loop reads CASSLTQVSNYGYTF. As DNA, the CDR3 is TGCGCCAGCAGCCTGACACAGGTCTCTAACTATGGCTACACCTTC.

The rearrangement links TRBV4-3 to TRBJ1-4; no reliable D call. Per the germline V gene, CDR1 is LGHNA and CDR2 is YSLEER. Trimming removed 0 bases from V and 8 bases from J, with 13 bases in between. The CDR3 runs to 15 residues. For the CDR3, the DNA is TGCGCCAGCAGCCAAGATAGTACGATAGCAGAAAAACTGTTTTTT. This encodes CASSQDSTIAEKLFF.

The CDR3 loop reads CATGPLNSPLHF. In DNA, the CDR3 is TGTGCCACGGGGCCATTAAATTCACCCCTCCACTTT. This chain links TRBV15 with TRBJ1-6, with D possibly matching TRBD1 (5 bases). V lost 9 bases, J lost 7 bases, and 10 bases lay in between. Germline CDR1 is LNHNV and CDR2 is YYDKDF (reference sequence). The CDR3 sequence is 12 residues long.

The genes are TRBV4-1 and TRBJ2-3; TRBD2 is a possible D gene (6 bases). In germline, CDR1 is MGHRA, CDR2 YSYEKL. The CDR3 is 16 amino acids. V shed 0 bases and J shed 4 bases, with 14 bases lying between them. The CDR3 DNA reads TGCGCCAGCAGCCAAGATCACGGGGGAGGCCCAGATACGCAGTATTTT. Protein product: CASSQDHGGGPDTQYF.